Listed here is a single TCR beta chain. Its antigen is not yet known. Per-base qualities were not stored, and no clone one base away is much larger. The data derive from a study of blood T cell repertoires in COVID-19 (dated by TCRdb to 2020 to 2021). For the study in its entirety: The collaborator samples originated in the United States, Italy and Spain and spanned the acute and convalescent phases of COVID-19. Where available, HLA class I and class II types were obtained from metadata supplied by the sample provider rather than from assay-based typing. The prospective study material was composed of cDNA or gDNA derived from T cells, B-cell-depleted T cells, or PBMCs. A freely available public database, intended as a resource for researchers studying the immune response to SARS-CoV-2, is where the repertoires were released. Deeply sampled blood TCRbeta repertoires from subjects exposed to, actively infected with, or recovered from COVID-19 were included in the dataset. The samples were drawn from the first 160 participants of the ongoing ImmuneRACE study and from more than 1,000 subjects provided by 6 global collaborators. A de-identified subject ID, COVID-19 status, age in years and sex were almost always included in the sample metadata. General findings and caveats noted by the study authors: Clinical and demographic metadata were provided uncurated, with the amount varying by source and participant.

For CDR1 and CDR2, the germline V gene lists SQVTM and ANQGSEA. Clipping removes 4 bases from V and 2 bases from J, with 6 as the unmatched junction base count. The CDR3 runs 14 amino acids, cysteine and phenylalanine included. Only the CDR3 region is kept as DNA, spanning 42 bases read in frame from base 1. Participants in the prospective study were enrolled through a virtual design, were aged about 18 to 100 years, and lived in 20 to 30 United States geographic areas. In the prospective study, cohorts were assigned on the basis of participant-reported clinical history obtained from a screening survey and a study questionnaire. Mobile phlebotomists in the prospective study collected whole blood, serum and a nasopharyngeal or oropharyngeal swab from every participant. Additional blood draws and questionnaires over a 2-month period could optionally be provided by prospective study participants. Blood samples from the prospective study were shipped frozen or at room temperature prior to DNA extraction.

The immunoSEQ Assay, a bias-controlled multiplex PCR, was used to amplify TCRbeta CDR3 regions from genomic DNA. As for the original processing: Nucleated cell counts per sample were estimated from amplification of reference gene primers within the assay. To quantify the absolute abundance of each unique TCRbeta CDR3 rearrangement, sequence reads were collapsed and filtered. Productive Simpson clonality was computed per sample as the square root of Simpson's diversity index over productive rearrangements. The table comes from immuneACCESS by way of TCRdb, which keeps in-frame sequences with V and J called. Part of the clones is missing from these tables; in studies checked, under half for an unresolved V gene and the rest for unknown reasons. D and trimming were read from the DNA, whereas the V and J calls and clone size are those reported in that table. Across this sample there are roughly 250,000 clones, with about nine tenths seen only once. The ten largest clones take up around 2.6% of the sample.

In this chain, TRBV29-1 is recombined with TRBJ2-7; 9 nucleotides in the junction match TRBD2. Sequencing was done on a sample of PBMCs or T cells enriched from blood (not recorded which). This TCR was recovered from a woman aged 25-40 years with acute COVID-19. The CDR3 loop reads CSVVLAGLTYEQYF. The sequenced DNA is TGCAGCGTTGTTCTAGCGGGGCTTACCTACGAGCAGTACTTC.